This T cell receptor beta chain was found in a study of identical twins. This CDR3 is built from 16 residues. Germline assignment: CDR1 SGHTS and CDR2 YDEGEE. V dropped 3 bases and J dropped 3 bases, with 17 bases sitting between them. TCRdb reprocessed the 5' RACE reads with MiXCR, giving one entry per CDR3 protein. The sample consists of about 520,000 distinct CDR3 sequences, roughly 21% of them appearing once. The same specimen was also included in a second study, on T cells expressing NK-cell markers.

Sample: CD4+ T cells sorted from blood. The chain links TRBV5-8 to TRBJ2-3; D uncertain. This TCR was recovered from a woman in her late teens or twenties in good health. CDR3 nucleotides: TGTGCCAGCAGCTCGGGTCGCGGCCCGGCGACAGATACGCAGTATTTT. Protein: CASSSGRGPATDTQYF.